This TCR beta chain was recorded in a study of follicular helper T cells after annual influenza vaccination. Per the germline V gene, CDR1 is MNHNY and CDR2 is SVGAGI (reference sequence). The CDR3 spans 15 residues. Sequencing was performed with immunoSEQ multiplex PCR; in TCRdb, only in-frame clones are kept and a portion is missing. The table includes 26,000 or so clones, approximately 80% detected once. Described time point: 2014-2015 season, pre-vaccination. Specimen: CXCR5+ CD38- circulating T follicular helper cells from blood, collected on the day of influenza vaccination. The subset: circulating Tfh, non-naive CD4+CXCR5+PD-1+ (ICOS+CD38+ or ICOS-CD38-). The V gene is TRBV6-6, the J gene TRBJ2-5; TRBD2 aligns across 8 bases. The J call is uncertain, as TRBJ2-7 better fits the DNA end. This sequence originates from an adult who received the influenza vaccine. CDR3 loop: CASGLSTSGPYEQYF. The CDR3 region has the DNA TGTGCCAGCGGCTTGAGTACTAGCGGCCCCTACGAGCAGTACTTC.